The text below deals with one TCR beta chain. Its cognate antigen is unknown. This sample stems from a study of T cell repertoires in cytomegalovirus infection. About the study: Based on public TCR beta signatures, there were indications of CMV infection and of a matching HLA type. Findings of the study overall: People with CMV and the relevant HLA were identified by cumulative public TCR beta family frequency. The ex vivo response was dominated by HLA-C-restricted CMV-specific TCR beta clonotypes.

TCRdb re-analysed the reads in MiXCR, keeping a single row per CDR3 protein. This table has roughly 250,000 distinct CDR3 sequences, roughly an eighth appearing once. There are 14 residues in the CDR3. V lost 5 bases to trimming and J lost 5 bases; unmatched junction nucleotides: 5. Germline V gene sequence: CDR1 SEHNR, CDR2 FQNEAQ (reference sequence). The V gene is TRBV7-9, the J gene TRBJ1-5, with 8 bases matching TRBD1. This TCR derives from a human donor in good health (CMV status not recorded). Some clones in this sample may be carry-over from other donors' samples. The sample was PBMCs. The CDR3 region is CASSPQGGDQPQHF. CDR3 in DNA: TGTGCCAGCAGCCCACAGGGGGGTGATCAGCCCCAGCATTTT.